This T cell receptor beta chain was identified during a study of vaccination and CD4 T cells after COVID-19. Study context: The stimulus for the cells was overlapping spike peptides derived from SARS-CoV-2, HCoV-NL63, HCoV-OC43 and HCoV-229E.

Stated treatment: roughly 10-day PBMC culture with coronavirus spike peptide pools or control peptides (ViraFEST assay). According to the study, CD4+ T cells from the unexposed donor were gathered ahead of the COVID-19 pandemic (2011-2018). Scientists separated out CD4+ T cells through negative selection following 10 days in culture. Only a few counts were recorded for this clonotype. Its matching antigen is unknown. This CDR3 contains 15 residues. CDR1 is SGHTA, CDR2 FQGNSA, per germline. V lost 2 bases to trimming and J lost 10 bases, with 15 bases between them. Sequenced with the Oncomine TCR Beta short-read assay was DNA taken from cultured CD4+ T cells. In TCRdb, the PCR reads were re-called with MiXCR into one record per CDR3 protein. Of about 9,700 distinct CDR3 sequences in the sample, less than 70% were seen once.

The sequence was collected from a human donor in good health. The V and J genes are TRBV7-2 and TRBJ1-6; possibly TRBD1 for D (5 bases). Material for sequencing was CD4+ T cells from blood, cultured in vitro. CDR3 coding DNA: TGTGCCAGCAGCTTATTGTCCGGGGGTGGATCACCCCTCCACTTT. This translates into CASSLLSGGGSPLHF.